This T cell receptor beta chain stems from a study of T cells in Graves' hyperthyroidism and ophthalmopathy. Broader study findings: From stable hyperthyroidism, ophthalmopathy was set apart by a 13 V-J model.

The study left out patients who had uncontrolled infection, other autoimmune disease, pregnancy or lactation. Thyroid ultrasound, orbital computed tomography, clinical symptoms, and serum thyroxine and TRAb underpinned diagnoses. The authors obtained PBMCs from 10 ml of fresh peripheral blood. Amplified regions were TCR beta CDR3 sequences from RNA transcripts. Initially, a first-round RT-PCR of the TCR CDR3 employed the HTBI primer set. In TCRdb, the multiplex PCR reads were re-called with MiXCR into one record per CDR3 protein. The sample records over 450,000 distinct CDR3 sequences, about 15% being singletons. This clonotype was seen many times. No antigen is known for it. V lost 2 bases, J lost 1 base, and 11 bases lay in between. Germline V gene sequence: CDR1 LGHDT, CDR2 YNNKEL (reference sequence). This CDR3 has 15 amino acids.

The chain combines TRBV3-1 with TRBJ2-5; D call uncertain. The source material was blood. The sequence was collected from a woman aged 18-30 years with Graves' ophthalmopathy. CDR3 bases: TGTGCCAGCAGCCAACTGGGCAGAAGCCAAGAGACCCAGTACTTC. Translating it yields CASSQLGRSQETQYF.